This T cell receptor (beta chain) was sequenced for a study of shared clonotypes between healthy human individuals. Overall study findings and caveats: Estimated richness was generally greater in naive than memory subsets.

As for this clone: Antigen unknown.

Some clones are missing from TCRdb's copy, which holds only in-frame ones; the method was immunoSEQ multiplex PCR. The sample has 2 million to 2.5 million clones, approximately 95% seen once. Each donor was a Caucasian adult residing in Nashville, Tennessee. This sequence was found in a man younger than 35 in good health. Some clones in this sample may be carry-over from other donors' samples. The source material was naive CD4+ T cells from PBMCs. Subset indicated: CD45RA+ positively selected.

The CDR3 DNA reads TGTGCCAGCAGACGCGACGCCAACAATGAGCAGTTCTTC. Encoded protein: CASRRDANNEQFF. The chain recombines TRBV28 with TRBJ2-1; D gene uncertain. The germline CDR1 and CDR2 sequences are MDHEN and SYDVKM. CDR3 length equals 13 residues. Trimming took off 6 bases at V and 5 bases at J, with 11 bases between the two ends.